This TCR beta chain was captured in a study of brain T cells in children with intractable seizures. The repertoire was sequenced with immunoSEQ multiplex PCR; TCRdb's copy has only in-frame clones and lacks some. The top ten hold approximately 1.5% of the sample, which has 80,000 or so clones, 93% seen once. The germline gives CDR1 MNHEY, CDR2 SMNVEV (reference sequence). V lost 7 bases to trimming and J lost 1 base, with 13 bases between them. CDR3 length: 14 residues. The V and J genes are TRBV27 and TRBJ1-1; D is perhaps TRBD1 (6 bases). The sample was peripheral blood, taken at surgery. The sequence came from a boy under two years old with tuberous sclerosis and intractable seizures. The CDR3 DNA sequence: TGTGCCAGCACCCCGAACAGGGCGAACACTGAAGCTTTCTTT. The encoded protein is CASTPNRANTEAFF.